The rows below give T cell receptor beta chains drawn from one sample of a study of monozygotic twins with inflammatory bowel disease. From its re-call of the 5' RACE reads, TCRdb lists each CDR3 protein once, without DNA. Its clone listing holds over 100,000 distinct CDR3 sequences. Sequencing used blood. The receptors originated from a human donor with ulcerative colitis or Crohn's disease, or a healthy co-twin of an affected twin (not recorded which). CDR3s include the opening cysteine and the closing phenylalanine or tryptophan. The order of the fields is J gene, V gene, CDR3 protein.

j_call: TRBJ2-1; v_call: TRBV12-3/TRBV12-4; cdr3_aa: CASSAGLAFEQFF
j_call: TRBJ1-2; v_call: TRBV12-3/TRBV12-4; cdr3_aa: CASSPGTAPPDGYTF
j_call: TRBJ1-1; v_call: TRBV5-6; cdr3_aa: CASSLSPVNTEAFF
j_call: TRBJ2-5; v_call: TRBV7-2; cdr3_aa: CASSLGSSGVETQYF
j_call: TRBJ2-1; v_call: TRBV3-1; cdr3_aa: CASSQEIGRTSYNEQFF
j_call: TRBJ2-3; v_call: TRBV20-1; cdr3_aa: CSAFTPGQATDTQYF
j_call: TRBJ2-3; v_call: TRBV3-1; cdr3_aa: CASSQVRDTQYF
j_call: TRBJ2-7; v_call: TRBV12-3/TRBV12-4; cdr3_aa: CASSPTLYGPRHEQYF
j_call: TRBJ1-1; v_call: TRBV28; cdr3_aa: CASSLADRDTEAFF
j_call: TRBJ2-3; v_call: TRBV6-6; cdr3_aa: CASSYSDSEDTQYF
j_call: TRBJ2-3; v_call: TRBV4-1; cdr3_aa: CASSQLDMGFSTDTQYF
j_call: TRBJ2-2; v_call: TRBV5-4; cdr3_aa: CASSLGLAPGELFF
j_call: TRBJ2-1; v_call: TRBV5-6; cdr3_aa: CASSSQLAGGPREQFF
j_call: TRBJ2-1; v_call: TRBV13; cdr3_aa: CASSPGTPRDGEQFF
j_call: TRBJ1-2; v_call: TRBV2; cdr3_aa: CASKYPATSKSYGYTF
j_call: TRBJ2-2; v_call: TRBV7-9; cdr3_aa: CARARGLVTGELFF
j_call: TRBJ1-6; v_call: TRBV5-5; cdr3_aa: CASSLQGRYNSPLHF
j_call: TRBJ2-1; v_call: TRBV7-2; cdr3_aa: CASSSRDNREQFF
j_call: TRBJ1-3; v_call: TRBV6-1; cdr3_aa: CASRRDRARTSGNTIYF
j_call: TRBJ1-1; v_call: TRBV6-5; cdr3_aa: CASSYDGGQNTEAFF
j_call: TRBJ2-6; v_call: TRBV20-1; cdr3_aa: CSTQLSGANVLTF
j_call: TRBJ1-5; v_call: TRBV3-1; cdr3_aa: CASRGTMDQPQHF